Reported below is one TCR beta chain. Its specificity is unknown. Germline loops: CDR1 GTSNPN, CDR2 SVGIG (reference sequence). J gave up 4 bases and V 0 bases, and 5 bases lay outside the gene matches. This CDR3 spans 14 amino acids. This sample stems from a study of cytomegalovirus exposure and HLA in healthy donors. Study-wide findings and caveats: Rare TCR sequences dominated, though some public TCRs recurred in many donors. Productive status was seen about 90% or about 30% of the time for most TCR beta V segments in an earlier analysis.

This PCR relied on a set of 60 Vbeta primers and 13 Jbeta primers. Using immunoSEQ multiplex PCR, the repertoire was profiled, and TCRdb retains in-frame clones only, with some absent. This repertoire shows over 150,000 clones, around 80% found once; its top ten account for about 9.5%. Healthy bone marrow donors made up the donor group. The sequencing input was PBMCs. This TCR was sampled from a man between 18 and 35 years old in good health and CMV-seropositive. V usage is TRBV30 and J usage is TRBJ1-2; 7 bases match TRBD1. CDR3 coding DNA: TGTGCCTGGAGTGTACAGCCAGGGGGCTATGGCTACACCTTC. Its translation: CAWSVQPGGYGYTF.